A selection of T cell receptor beta chains follows, all from one sample in a study of blood T cell repertoires in COVID-19. Repertoires were generated with immunoSEQ multiplex PCR, while TCRdb's copy carries only in-frame clones and drops some. The data hold under 250,000 clones, with 83% observed a single time. Sequenced sample: peripheral blood. The receptors here all came from a woman in her thirties or forties with active or convalescent COVID-19. Both conserved end residues are part of each CDR3. A D gene is named only where the DNA matches it firmly. Some rows mark clone size as missing; the rest say once, few, many or name a class of expanded clone.

TRBV5-1	TRBD1	TRBJ1-4	.	TGCGCCAGCAGCCGCGGGACAGGGGCTTATGAAAAACTGTTTTTT	CASSRGTGAYEKLFF
TRBV6-5	TRBD2	TRBJ2-3	.	TGTGCCAGCAGTTACGCTCTAGCGGGGTCAGATACGCAGTATTTT	CASSYALAGSDTQYF
TRBV30	.	TRBJ1-3	.	TGTGCCTGGACCCGACTAGGAAACACCATATATTTT	CAWTRLGNTIYF
TRBV24-1	.	TRBJ2-7	.	TGTGCCACCAGTGACGGCGGGGCCTACGAGCAGTACTTC	CATSDGGAYEQYF
TRBV13	TRBD1	TRBJ1-1	.	TGTGCCAGCAGCCCCGACAGGGTGAACACTGAAGCTTTCTTT	CASSPDRVNTEAFF
TRBV6-1	TRBD2	TRBJ2-1	.	TGTGCCAGCAGTGACCCTAGCGGGAGCTCCTACAATGAGCAGTTCTTC	CASSDPSGSSYNEQFF
TRBV30	.	TRBJ1-1	.	TGTGCCTGGAGTGAAGGTAGGGGAGGAACTGAAGCTTTCTTT	CAWSEGRGGTEAFF
TRBV18	.	TRBJ2-2	.	TGTGCCAGCTCACCACCCAACGACAAGAACACCGGGGAGCTGTTTTTT	CASSPPNDKNTGELFF
TRBV19	TRBD1	TRBJ1-1	.	TGTGCCAGTAGTAGGTGGCAGGGGGCTGAGTTGAACACTGAAGCTTTCTTT	CASSRWQGAELNTEAFF
TRBV27	TRBD2	TRBJ2-3	.	TGTGCCAGCAGTTTAGCGGGGGATACAGATACGCAGTATTTT	CASSLAGDTDTQYF
TRBV2	TRBD1	TRBJ1-5	.	TGTGCCAGCAGTGAAGGACAGGGCGAGCCCCAGCATTTT	CASSEGQGEPQHF
TRBV3-1/TRBV3-2	.	TRBJ1-1	.	TGTGCCAGCAGCCACAGGGGGAACACTGAAGCTTTCTTT	CASSHRGNTEAFF
TRBV10-3	TRBD1	TRBJ1-2	few	TGTGCCATCGGTCAGGGGGAACTCGTTTTTGGCTACACCTTC	CAIGQGELVFGYTF
TRBV19	.	TRBJ2-4	.	TGTGCCAGTAGTCCGGGTCAAACCAAAAACATTCAGTACTTC	CASSPGQTKNIQYF
TRBV28	TRBD1	TRBJ1-2	.	TGTGCCAGCAGTTTAGGGACAGGGGCTTCTACGCATTATGGCTACACCTTC	CASSLGTGASTHYGYTF
TRBV5-1	TRBD1	TRBJ2-5	.	TGCGCCAGCAGCTCCGGACAGGCCAGGGAGACCCAGTACTTC	CASSSGQARETQYF
TRBV18	.	TRBJ2-3	.	TGTGCCAGCTCACCTTTCGGCGGCGGAACTAGCACAGATACGCAGTATTTT	CASSPFGGGTSTDTQYF
TRBV24-1	.	TRBJ1-1	.	TGTGCCACCAGTGATTTTGGGGGGGAAGCTTTCTTT	CATSDFGGEAFF
TRBV11-2	.	TRBJ1-2	.	TGTGCCAGCAGCTCTGTCGTTGCAGTTTCTGGCTACACCTTC	CASSSVVAVSGYTF
TRBV7-2	TRBD2	TRBJ2-7	few	TGTGCCAGCAGCTTAGGGCTAGCGGGATACGAGCAGTACTTC	CASSLGLAGYEQYF
TRBV30	TRBD1	TRBJ1-6	few	TGTGCCTGGAGTGTGGGGACAGACCCCCGGAGTTCACCCCTCCACTTT	CAWSVGTDPRSSPLHF
TRBV3-1/TRBV3-2	.	TRBJ2-5	.	TGTGCCAGCAGCCAAGACCCAACTAGTCAAGAGACCCAGTACTTC	CASSQDPTSQETQYF
TRBV19	.	TRBJ1-1	.	TGTGCCAGTAGTATAGACGGCTCAGAGGTCGGGAACACTGAAGCTTTCTTT	CASSIDGSEVGNTEAFF
TRBV6-2/TRBV6-3	.	TRBJ1-6	.	TGTGCCAGCAGTTACTCGGATTTGCGGTGGAAAAGAGAGTCACCCCTCCACTTT	CASSYSDLRWKRESPLHF
TRBV7-3	.	TRBJ2-5	.	TGTGCCAGCGGAGATGGCGGGGGCGCGGAGACCCAGTACTTC	CASGDGGGAETQYF
TRBV29-1	TRBD1	TRBJ1-2	.	TGCAGCGTTGAAGGTGTCGGGACAGGCTCTTATGGCTACACCTTC	CSVEGVGTGSYGYTF
TRBV7-3	TRBD2	TRBJ2-1	.	TGTGCCAGCAGCCCTCGGGGCCATCCGGCGGGAGTAGCAAATGAGCAGTTCTTC	CASSPRGHPAGVANEQFF
TRBV2	TRBD1	TRBJ1-3	.	TGTGCCAGCAGGGGACAGGCACGCTCTGGAAACACCATATATTTT	CASRGQARSGNTIYF
TRBV6-2/TRBV6-3	TRBD2	TRBJ2-3	.	TGTGCCAGCAGTTATCGGACTAGCGGGGAGACCACAGATACGCAGTATTTT	CASSYRTSGETTDTQYF
TRBV11-2	TRBD1	TRBJ1-2	.	TGTGCCAGCAGCTCGGACAGGGTTGGCTATGGCTACACCTTC	CASSSDRVGYGYTF
TRBV29-1	.	TRBJ2-3	.	TGCAGCGTTGAACCCCCCCCGGGGGTATACCGCACAGATACGCAGTATTTT	CSVEPPPGVYRTDTQYF
TRBV30	TRBD1	TRBJ2-7	once	TGTGCCTGGAGTGGCAGGGACAGCGAATACTACGAGCAGTACTTC	CAWSGRDSEYYEQYF